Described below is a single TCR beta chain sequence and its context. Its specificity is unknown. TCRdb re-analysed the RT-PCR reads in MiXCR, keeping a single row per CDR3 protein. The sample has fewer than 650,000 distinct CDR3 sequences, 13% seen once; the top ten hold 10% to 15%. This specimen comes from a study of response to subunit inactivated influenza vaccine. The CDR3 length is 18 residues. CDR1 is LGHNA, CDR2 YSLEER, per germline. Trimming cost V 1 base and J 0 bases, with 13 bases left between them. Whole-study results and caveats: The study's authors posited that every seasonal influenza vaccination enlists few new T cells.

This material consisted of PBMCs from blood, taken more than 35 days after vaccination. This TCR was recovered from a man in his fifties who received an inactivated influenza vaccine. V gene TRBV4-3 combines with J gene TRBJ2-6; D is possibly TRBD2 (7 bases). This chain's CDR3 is CASSQGIRGGSGANVLTF. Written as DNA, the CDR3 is TGCGCCAGCAGCCAAGGTATTAGGGGGGGCTCTGGGGCCAACGTCCTGACTTTC.